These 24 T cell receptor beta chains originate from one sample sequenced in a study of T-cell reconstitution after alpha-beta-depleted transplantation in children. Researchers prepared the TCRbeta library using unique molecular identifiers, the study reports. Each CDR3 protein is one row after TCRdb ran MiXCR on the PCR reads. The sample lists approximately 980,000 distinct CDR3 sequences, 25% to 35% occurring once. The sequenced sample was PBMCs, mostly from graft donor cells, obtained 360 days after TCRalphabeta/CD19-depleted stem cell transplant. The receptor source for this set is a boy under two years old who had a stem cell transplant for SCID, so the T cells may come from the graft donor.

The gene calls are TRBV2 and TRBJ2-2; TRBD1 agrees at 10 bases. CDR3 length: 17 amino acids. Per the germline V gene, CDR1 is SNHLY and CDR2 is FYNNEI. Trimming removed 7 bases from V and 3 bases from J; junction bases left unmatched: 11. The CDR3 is CASTVTGGSTDTGELFF. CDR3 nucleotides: TGTGCCAGCACTGTGACAGGGGGCTCTACGGACACCGGGGAGCTGTTTTTT.

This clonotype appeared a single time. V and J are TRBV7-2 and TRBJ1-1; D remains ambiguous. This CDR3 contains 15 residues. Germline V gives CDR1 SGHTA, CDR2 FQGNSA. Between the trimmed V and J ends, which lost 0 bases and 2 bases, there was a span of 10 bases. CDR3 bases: TGTGCCAGCAGCTTAGCGCGGCTGCCTAACACTGAAGCTTTCTTT. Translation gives CASSLARLPNTEAFF. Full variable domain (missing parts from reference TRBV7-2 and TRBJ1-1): GAGVSQSPSNKVTEKGKDVELRCDPISGHTALYWYRQSLGQGLEFLIYFQGNSAPDKSGLPSDRFSAERTGGSVSTLTIQRTQQEDSAVYLCASSLARLPNTEAFFGQGTRLTVV.

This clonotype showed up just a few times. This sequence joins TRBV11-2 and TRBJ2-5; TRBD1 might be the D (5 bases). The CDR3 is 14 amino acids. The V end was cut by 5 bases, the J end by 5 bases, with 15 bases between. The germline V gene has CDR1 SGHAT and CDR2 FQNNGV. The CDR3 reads CASSPTQGYETQYF. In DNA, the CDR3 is TGTGCCAGCAGCCCAACCCAGGGTTATGAGACCCAGTACTTC.

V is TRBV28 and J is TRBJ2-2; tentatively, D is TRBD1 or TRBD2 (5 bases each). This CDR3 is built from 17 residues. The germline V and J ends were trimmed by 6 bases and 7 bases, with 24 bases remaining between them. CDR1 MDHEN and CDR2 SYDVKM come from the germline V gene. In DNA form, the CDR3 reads TGTGCCAGCAGGACCCCGAGGGGTAACGTGGGCATCGGGGAGCTGTTTTTT. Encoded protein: CASRTPRGNVGIGELFF.

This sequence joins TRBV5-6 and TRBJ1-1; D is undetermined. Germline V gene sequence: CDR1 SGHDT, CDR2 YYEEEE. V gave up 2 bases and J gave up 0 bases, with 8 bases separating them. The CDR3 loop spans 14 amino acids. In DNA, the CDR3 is TGTGCCAGCAGCTTATGGACTATGAACACTGAAGCTTTCTTT. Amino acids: CASSLWTMNTEAFF.

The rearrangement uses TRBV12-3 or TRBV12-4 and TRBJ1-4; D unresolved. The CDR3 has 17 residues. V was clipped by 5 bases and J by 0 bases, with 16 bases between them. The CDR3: CASSPPYGSATNEKLFF. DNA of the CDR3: TGTGCCAGCAGTCCGCCCTATGGGTCTGCAACTAATGAAAAACTGTTTTTT.

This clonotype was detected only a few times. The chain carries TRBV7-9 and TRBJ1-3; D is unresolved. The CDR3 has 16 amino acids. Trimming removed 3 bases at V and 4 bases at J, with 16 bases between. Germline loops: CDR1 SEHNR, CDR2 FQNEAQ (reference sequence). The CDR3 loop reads CASSFRRWLGGNTIYF. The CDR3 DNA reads TGTGCCAGCAGCTTCCGACGCTGGCTGGGAGGAAACACCATATATTTT.

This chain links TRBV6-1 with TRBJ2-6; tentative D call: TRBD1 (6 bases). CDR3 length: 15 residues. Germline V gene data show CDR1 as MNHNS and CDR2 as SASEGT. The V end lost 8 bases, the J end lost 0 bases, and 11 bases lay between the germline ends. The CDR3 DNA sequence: TGTGCCAGCGGTACAGGGCGCTCTGGGGCCAACGTCCTGACTTTC. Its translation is CASGTGRSGANVLTF.

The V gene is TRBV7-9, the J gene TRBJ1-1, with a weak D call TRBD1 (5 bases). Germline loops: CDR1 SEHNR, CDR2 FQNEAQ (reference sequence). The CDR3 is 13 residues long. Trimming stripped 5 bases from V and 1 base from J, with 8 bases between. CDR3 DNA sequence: TGTGCCAGCAGCGCACAGGAGAACACTGAAGCTTTCTTT. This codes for CASSAQENTEAFF.

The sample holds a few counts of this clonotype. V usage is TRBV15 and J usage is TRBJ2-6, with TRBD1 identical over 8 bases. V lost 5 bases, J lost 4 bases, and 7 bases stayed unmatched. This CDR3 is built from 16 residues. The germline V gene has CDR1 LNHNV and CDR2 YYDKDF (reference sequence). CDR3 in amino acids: CATSRGQGSGANVLTF. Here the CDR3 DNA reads TGTGCCACCAGCCGAGGACAGGGATCAGGGGCCAACGTCCTGACTTTC.

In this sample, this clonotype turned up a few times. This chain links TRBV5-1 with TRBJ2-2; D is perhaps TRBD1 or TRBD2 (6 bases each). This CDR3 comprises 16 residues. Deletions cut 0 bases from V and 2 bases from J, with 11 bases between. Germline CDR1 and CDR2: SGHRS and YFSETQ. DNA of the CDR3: TGCGCCAGCAGCTTGGTCTCGGGGGCCAACACCGGGGAGCTGTTTTTT. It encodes CASSLVSGANTGELFF.

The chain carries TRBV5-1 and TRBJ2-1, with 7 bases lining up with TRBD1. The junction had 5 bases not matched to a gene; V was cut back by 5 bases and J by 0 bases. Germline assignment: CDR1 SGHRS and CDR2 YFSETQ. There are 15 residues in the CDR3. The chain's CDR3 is CASRRWDSSYNEQFF. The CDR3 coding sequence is TGCGCCAGCAGGCGTTGGGACAGCTCCTACAATGAGCAGTTCTTC.

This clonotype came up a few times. The CDR3, as DNA: TGTGCCAGCTCCCATGACAGGGAGGAATACACTGAAGCTTTCTTT. Translating it yields CASSHDREEYTEAFF. The chain uses TRBV18 and TRBJ1-1; 7 bases agree with TRBD1. V trimming: 6 bases; J trimming: 3 bases; junction bases outside the gene matches: 10. Looked up from germline, CDR1 is KGHSH and CDR2 is LQKENI. This CDR3 contains 15 residues.

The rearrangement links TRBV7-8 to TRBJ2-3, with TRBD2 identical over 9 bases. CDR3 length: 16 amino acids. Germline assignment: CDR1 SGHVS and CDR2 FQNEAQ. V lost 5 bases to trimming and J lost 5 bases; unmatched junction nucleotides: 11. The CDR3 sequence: CASSPAGGGAGDTQYF. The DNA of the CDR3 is TGTGCCAGCAGCCCCGCTGGCGGGGGGGCGGGAGATACGCAGTATTTT.

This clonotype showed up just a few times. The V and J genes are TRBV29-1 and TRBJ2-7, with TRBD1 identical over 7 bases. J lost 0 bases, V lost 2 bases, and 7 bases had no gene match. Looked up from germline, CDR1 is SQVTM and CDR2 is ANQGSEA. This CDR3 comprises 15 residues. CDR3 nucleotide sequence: TGCAGCGTTGAAAATATGGCAGGGGGCTCCTACGAGCAGTACTTC. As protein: CSVENMAGGSYEQYF.

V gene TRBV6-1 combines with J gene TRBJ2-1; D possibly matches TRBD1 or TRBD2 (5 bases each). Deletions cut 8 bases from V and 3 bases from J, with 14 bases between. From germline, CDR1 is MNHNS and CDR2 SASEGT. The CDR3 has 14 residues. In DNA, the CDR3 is TGTGCCAGCTCGGGACGGCTACTCTACAATGAGCAGTTCTTC. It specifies CASSGRLLYNEQFF.

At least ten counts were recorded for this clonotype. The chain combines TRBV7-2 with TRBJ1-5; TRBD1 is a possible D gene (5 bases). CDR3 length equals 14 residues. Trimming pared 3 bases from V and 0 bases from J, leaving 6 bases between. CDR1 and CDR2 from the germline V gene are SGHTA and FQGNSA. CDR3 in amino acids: CASSLGPSNQPQHF. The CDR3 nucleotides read TGTGCCAGCAGCTTGGGGCCTAGCAATCAGCCCCAGCATTTT.

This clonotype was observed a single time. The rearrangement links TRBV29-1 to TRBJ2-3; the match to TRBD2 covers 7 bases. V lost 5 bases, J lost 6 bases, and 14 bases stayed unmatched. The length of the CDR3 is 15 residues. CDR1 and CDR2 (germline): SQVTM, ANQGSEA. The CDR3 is CSVSPPAGTPDTQYF. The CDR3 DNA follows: TGCAGCGTTTCCCCACCAGCGGGGACCCCGGATACGCAGTATTTT.

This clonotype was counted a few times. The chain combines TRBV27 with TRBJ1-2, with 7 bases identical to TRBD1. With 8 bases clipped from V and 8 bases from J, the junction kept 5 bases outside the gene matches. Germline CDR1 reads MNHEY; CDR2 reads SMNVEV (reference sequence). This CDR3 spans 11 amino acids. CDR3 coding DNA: TGTGCCAGCGGACAGGTGGGAGGCTACACCTTC. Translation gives CASGQVGGYTF.

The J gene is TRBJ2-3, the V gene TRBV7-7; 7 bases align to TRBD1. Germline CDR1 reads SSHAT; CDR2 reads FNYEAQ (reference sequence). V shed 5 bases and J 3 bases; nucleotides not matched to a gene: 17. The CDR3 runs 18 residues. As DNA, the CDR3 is TGTGCCAGCAGCACCCTGACAGGGTTCGGGACCCTGACAGATACGCAGTATTTT. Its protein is CASSTLTGFGTLTDTQYF.

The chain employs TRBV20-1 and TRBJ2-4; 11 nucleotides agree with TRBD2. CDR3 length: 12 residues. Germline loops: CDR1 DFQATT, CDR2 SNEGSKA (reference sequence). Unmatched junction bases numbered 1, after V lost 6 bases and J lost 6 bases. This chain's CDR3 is CSAGTSGNIQYF. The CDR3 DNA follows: TGCAGTGCCGGGACTAGCGGAAACATTCAGTACTTC.

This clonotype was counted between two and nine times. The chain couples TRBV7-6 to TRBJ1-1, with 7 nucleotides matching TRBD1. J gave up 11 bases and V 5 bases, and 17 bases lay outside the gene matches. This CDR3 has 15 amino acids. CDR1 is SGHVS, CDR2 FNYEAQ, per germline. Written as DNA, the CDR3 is TGTGCCAGCAGCGTAATAGTTGGGACAGCCGGCGGGGCTTTCTTT. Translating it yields CASSVIVGTAGGAFF.

The CDR3 reads CSPKDRVTYEQYF. The CDR3 nucleotides are TGCAGTCCTAAAGACAGGGTGACCTACGAGCAGTACTTC. This chain joins TRBV20-1 and TRBJ2-7; TRBD1 agrees at 7 bases. This CDR3 comprises 13 residues. The germline CDR1 and CDR2 sequences are DFQATT and SNEGSKA (reference sequence). The V gene end was trimmed by 8 bases and the J gene end by 2 bases; junction bases not matched to a gene: 9.

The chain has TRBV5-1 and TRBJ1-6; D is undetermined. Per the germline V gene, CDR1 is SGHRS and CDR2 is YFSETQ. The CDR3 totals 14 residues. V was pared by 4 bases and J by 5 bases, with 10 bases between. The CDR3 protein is CASSGRVDNSPLHF. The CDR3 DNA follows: TGCGCCAGCAGCGGAAGGGTCGATAATTCACCCCTCCACTTT.